The 27 T cell receptor beta chains below come from one sample, sequenced in a study of blood T cell repertoires in COVID-19. Sequenced by immunoSEQ multiplex PCR; TCRdb stores in-frame clones only, minus some. The repertoire consists of approximately 160,000 clones, with around 80% occurring once and the leading ten covering around 20%. Specimen: peripheral blood. These receptors came from an elderly woman with acute or convalescent COVID-19.

V gene TRBV5-6 combines with J gene TRBJ1-1, with 9 positions matching TRBD1. The germline gives CDR1 SGHDT, CDR2 YYEEEE. The J segment lost 5 bases and the V segment lost 4 bases, leaving 12 bases of the junction unmatched. The CDR3 is 16 residues long. CDR3 sequence: CASSPDLPGQGTEAFF. CDR3 nucleotide sequence: TGTGCCAGCAGCCCTGATCTCCCGGGACAGGGAACTGAAGCTTTCTTT.

The chain carries TRBV2 and TRBJ1-5; D may be TRBD1 (5 bases). Trimming removed 6 bases from V and 5 bases from J, with 20 bases in between. The CDR3 extends over 16 amino acids. The germline CDR1 and CDR2 sequences are SNHLY and FYNNEI. CDR3 sequence (DNA): TGTGCCAGCAGCCTCGGGCGTACAGGTTTATATCAGCCCCAGCATTTT. Amino acid sequence: CASSLGRTGLYQPQHF.

A single count supports this clone. The chain carries TRBV3-1 (or the pseudogene TRBV3-2) and TRBJ1-6; 8 positions agree with TRBD1. V lost 2 bases and J lost 9; bases outside the gene matches: 6. This CDR3 spans 15 amino acids. Germline CDR1 reads LGHDT; CDR2 reads YNNKEL (reference sequence). CDR3 amino acids: CASSQTGTGGSPLHF. The CDR3 region has the DNA TGTGCCAGCAGCCAAACCGGGACAGGAGGTTCACCCCTCCACTTT.

This rearrangement joins TRBV11-2 to TRBJ2-7; TRBD1 agrees at 9 bases. The CDR3 runs to 15 residues. V dropped 4 bases and J dropped 3; count of bases not matched to a gene: 7. Germline V gives CDR1 SGHAT, CDR2 FQNNGV. The CDR3 is CASSSPGTGNYEQYF. The CDR3 DNA sequence: TGTGCCAGCAGCTCACCCGGGACAGGGAACTACGAGCAGTACTTC.

The V call is TRBV9, the J call TRBJ2-2; D ambiguous. CDR3 length: 14 amino acids. Trimming pared 4 bases from V and 0 bases from J, leaving 7 bases between. Germline assignment: CDR1 SGDLS and CDR2 YYNGEE. The CDR3: CASSPHANTGELFF. CDR3 nucleotides: TGTGCCAGCAGCCCACACGCGAACACCGGGGAGCTGTTTTTT.

The sample holds one count of this clone. In DNA, the CDR3 is TGTGCCAGCAGCTCGACGACTAGCGGCCTTATTTGTGAGCAGTTCTTC. It is translated as CASSSTTSGLICEQFF. The V call is TRBV12-1, the J call TRBJ2-1; the table's D call, TRBD2, was not checked against the DNA. TRBV12-1 is labeled a pseudogene. The length of the CDR3 is 16 residues.

The chain couples TRBV21-1 to TRBJ1-2. TRBV21-1 is marked as a pseudogene. The CDR3 totals 14 residues. The CDR3 here is CASSKVGSVVAYTF. The CDR3 DNA reads TGTGCCAGCAGCAAAGTTGGGAGCGTGGTGGCCTACACCTTC.

This clone was counted ten times or more. This sequence joins TRBV30 and TRBJ1-2; TRBD1 aligns across 8 bases. The J segment lost 7 bases and the V segment lost 2 bases, leaving 6 bases of the junction unmatched. The CDR3 has 13 amino acids. CDR1 is GTSNPN, CDR2 SVGIG, per germline (reference sequence). CDR3 in DNA: TGTGCCTGGAGTAGGGACAGGCCTCGTGGCTACACCTTC. Translating it yields CAWSRDRPRGYTF.

In this sample, this clone turned up once. The V and J genes are TRBV5-1 and TRBJ2-3, with 11 nucleotides matching TRBD2. Per the germline V gene, CDR1 is SGHRS and CDR2 is YFSETQ. CDR3 length: 17 amino acids. V dropped 4 bases and J dropped 7; count of bases not matched to a gene: 14. CDR3 coding DNA: TGCGCCAGCAGCCAAAAGTCTAGCGGGAGGCTCCTCAATACGCAGTATTTT. It yields the protein CASSQKSSGRLLNTQYF. The full variable domain, rest sourced from reference TRBV5-1 and TRBJ2-3, is KAGVTQTPRYLIKTRGQQVTLSCSPISGHRSVSWYQQTPGQGLQFLFEYFSETQRNKGNFPGRFSGRQFSNSRSEMNVSTLELGDSALYLCASSQKSSGRLLNTQYFGPGTRLTVL.

The genes are TRBV5-1 and TRBJ2-1; a weak D match, TRBD2 (6 bases). Trimming took off 4 bases at V and 5 bases at J, with 19 bases between the two ends. The germline gives CDR1 SGHRS, CDR2 YFSETQ. The CDR3 has 16 residues. The CDR3 protein is CASSIFRGGTDNEQFF. The CDR3 nucleotides read TGCGCCAGCAGCATCTTTCGGGGCGGGACCGACAATGAGCAGTTCTTC.

This rearrangement joins TRBV7-6 to TRBJ2-1; 7 positions match TRBD2. The CDR3 consists of 13 residues. After removal of 8 bases from V and 6 bases from J, the junction contained 7 bases not matched to a gene. Looked up from germline, CDR1 is SGHVS and CDR2 is FNYEAQ. CDR3 DNA: TGTGCCAGCGCCTTCGGGGGGAGCAATGAGCAGTTCTTC. Protein: CASAFGGSNEQFF.

This chain joins TRBV5-1 and TRBJ2-2, with D tentatively TRBD2 (6 bases). The V and J ends lost 4 bases and 5 bases respectively, with 18 bases between them. CDR1 is SGHRS, CDR2 YFSETQ, per germline. CDR3 length: 16 residues. CDR3 coding DNA: TGCGCCAGCAGCGCTGATGATGGGGGGTTAACCGGGGAGCTGTTTTTT. It yields the protein CASSADDGGLTGELFF.

The chain recombines TRBV24-1 with TRBJ1-2, with TRBD1 matching 7 bases. V shed 4 bases and J 6 bases; nucleotides not matched to a gene: 4. Per germline, CDR1 KGHDR and CDR2 SFDVKD. The CDR3 is 13 amino acids. CDR3 nucleotides: TGTGCCACCAGTGACCCGACAGGGAATGGCTACACCTTC. As protein: CATSDPTGNGYTF.

V usage is TRBV5-5 and J usage is TRBJ1-1, with D unclear. Trimming took 5 bases from V and 7 from J, leaving 18 bases between them. From germline, CDR1 is SGHKS and CDR2 YYEKEE (reference sequence). The CDR3 length is 14 residues. CDR3 protein: CASRSRTASGEAFF. CDR3 nucleotide sequence: TGTGCCAGCAGGAGTCGAACAGCCTCCGGTGAAGCTTTCTTT.

V usage is TRBV5-1 and J usage is TRBJ1-1, with TRBD1 identical over 7 bases. CDR1 and CDR2 from the germline V gene are SGHRS and YFSETQ. Trimming removed 5 bases from V and 4 bases from J; junction bases left unmatched: 5. The CDR3 is 13 amino acids. The DNA of the CDR3 is TGCGCCAGCAGAAATGGACAGGCCACTGAAGCTTTCTTT. Translation gives CASRNGQATEAFF.

The chain links TRBV10-2 to TRBJ2-3; 8 bases map to TRBD2. Germline CDR1 is WSHSY and CDR2 is SAAADI. V lost 4 bases, J lost 4 bases, and 4 bases stayed unmatched. The CDR3 runs 14 residues. This CDR3 reads CASSAQAGADTQYF. DNA of the CDR3: TGCGCCAGCAGTGCGCAAGCGGGAGCAGATACGCAGTATTTT.

In DNA form, the CDR3 reads TGTGCCAGCAGTCCGACTAGTCGGGAGACCCAGTACTTC. Its translation: CASSPTSRETQYF. This chain links TRBV12-3 or TRBV12-4 with TRBJ2-5, with D perhaps TRBD2 (6 bases). The CDR3 is 13 amino acids. V was pared by 5 bases and J by 5 bases, with 12 bases between.

Here the CDR3 reads CASSFFGGSGANVLTF. The CDR3 bases are TGTGCCAGCAGTTTCTTCGGGGGATCTGGGGCCAACGTCCTGACTTTC. The chain links TRBV28 to TRBJ2-6, with TRBD2 as a possible D gene (6 bases). Trimming took off 3 bases at V and 1 base at J, with 10 bases between the two ends. CDR1 is MDHEN and CDR2 is SYDVKM in the germline V gene. This CDR3 is 16 amino acids long.

The V gene is TRBV27, the J gene TRBJ2-5, with 13 bases identical to TRBD2. J lost 0 bases, V lost 5 bases, and 9 bases had no gene match. Germline V gene lookup returns CDR1 MNHEY and CDR2 SMNVEV (reference sequence). There are 18 residues in the CDR3. The DNA of the CDR3 is TGTGCCAGCAGTCCCCGGACTAGCGGGGGACAAAACCAAGAGACCCAGTACTTC. This codes for CASSPRTSGGQNQETQYF.

As concerns this clone: A much more abundant neighbour one base away suggests this may be a read error. The chain combines TRBV6-5 with TRBJ1-1; 7 nucleotides match TRBD1. The CDR3 totals 13 residues. Per germline, CDR1 MNHEY and CDR2 SVGAGI. V shed 8 bases, J shed 0 bases, and the junction held 3 bases outside the gene matches. Written as DNA, the CDR3 is TGTGCCAGCTGGGGACAGATGAACACTGAAGCTTTCTTT. Its translation: CASWGQMNTEAFF.

This chain joins TRBV6-5 and TRBJ1-2; 9 bases align to TRBD1. CDR1 and CDR2 from the germline V gene are MNHEY and SVGAGI. Trimming took 8 bases from V and 5 from J; bases not matched to a gene: 0. This CDR3 is 11 amino acids long. The CDR3: CASGTGYGYTF. DNA of the CDR3: TGTGCCAGCGGGACAGGGTATGGCTACACCTTC.

V and J are TRBV3-1 (or the pseudogene TRBV3-2) and TRBJ2-7; no reliable D call. This CDR3 is 12 amino acids long. Per the germline V gene, CDR1 is LGHDT and CDR2 is YNNKEL (reference sequence). V dropped 1 base and J dropped 5 bases, with 6 bases sitting between them. CDR3 sequence (DNA): TGTGCCAGCAGCCAAGTAGAGAACGAGCAGTACTTC. Its protein product is CASSQVENEQYF.

This chain connects TRBV11-2 to TRBJ2-7; 16 bases map to TRBD2. V lost 5 bases, J lost 4 bases, and 5 bases stayed unmatched. This CDR3 has 16 residues. Germline V CDR1 and CDR2: SGHAT, FQNNGV. The CDR3 coding sequence is TGTGCCAGCAGCCCTCCGGGACTAGCGGGAGGGTACGAGCAGTACTTC. Translation: CASSPPGLAGGYEQYF.

This rearrangement joins TRBV5-1 to TRBJ1-4; D remains ambiguous. Deletions cut 0 bases from V and 0 bases from J, with 9 bases between. CDR1 and CDR2 (germline): SGHRS, YFSETQ. The CDR3 contains 16 residues. CDR3 sequence reads: CASSLVGTATNEKLFF. Written as DNA, the CDR3 is TGCGCCAGCAGCTTGGTGGGCACCGCAACTAATGAAAAACTGTTTTTT.

The V gene is TRBV7-9, the J gene TRBJ1-2, with a possible D match to TRBD1 (5 bases). Trimming cost V 5 bases and J 2 bases, with 18 bases left between them. Germline CDR1 and CDR2: SEHNR and FQNEAQ (reference sequence). This CDR3 has 16 amino acids. The DNA of the CDR3 is TGTGCCAGCAGCCCGTACCTGACAGCTACGAACTATGGCTACACCTTC. This translates into CASSPYLTATNYGYTF.

The chain recombines TRBV9 with TRBJ1-6; D ambiguous. V shed 0 bases and J shed 10 bases, with 14 bases lying between them. The CDR3 contains 15 residues. Germline loops: CDR1 SGDLS, CDR2 YYNGEE. The CDR3 loop reads CASSVEEGGWSPLHF. The CDR3, as DNA: TGTGCCAGCAGCGTAGAAGAGGGTGGGTGGTCACCCCTCCACTTT.

The gene calls are TRBV14 and TRBJ2-3; no clear D. There are 13 residues in the CDR3. Germline values: CDR1 SGHDN, CDR2 FVKESK. V gave up 3 bases and J gave up 3 bases, with 7 bases separating them. The CDR3 region is CASSQRSTDTQYF. CDR3 in DNA: TGTGCCAGCAGCCAGAGGAGTACAGATACGCAGTATTTT.